The rows below give T cell receptor beta chains drawn from one sample of a study of control samples from healthy donors and cancer patients. The method was immunoSEQ multiplex PCR; TCRdb's version includes in-frame clones alone and lacks a portion of them. The top ten hold about 1.3% of the sample, which has about 94,000 clones, 86% seen once. The sequenced sample consisted of blood. These receptors originate from a woman aged 45-59 years in good health. The CDR3 runs from the conserved cysteine through the conserved F or W. A D gene is named only where the DNA matches it firmly. The size field is filled for only some rows; it gives once, few, many or a size class.

.	.	TRBV18	TRBJ1-5	TGTGCCAGCTCACGGAGGGACCAGAGCAATCAGCCCCAGCATTTT	CASSRRDQSNQPQHF
.	.	TRBV24-1	TRBJ1-2	TGTGCCACCAGTGACTGCGAGGGCTATGGCTACACCTTC	CATSDCEGYGYTF
.	TRBD2	TRBV7-9	TRBJ2-2	TGTGCCAGCAGCGCGGGACTAGCGGGCACCGGGGAGCTGTTTTTT	CASSAGLAGTGELFF
.	TRBD2	TRBV5-8	TRBJ2-5	TGTGCCAGCAGCGCCGGAGGGACTAGCGGGGGAGAGACCCAGTACTTC	CASSAGGTSGGETQYF
.	TRBD1	TRBV23-1	TRBJ1-2	TGCGCCAGCACTTCCCCCGGACAGGGGTTAGACTATGGCTACACCTTC	CASTSPGQGLDYGYTF
.	.	TRBV11-2	TRBJ1-1	TGTGCCAGCAGCTCCGGGGGCCGGGCCACTGAAGCTTTCTTT	CASSSGGRATEAFF
.	TRBD1	TRBV18	TRBJ1-2	TGTGCCAGCTCACCGGACAGGGAAGGCTACACCTTC	CASSPDREGYTF
.	.	TRBV5-6	TRBJ2-7	TGTGCCAGCAGCTTGGCCCAGGAAGCCGAGCAGTACTTC	CASSLAQEAEQYF
.	.	TRBV10-3	TRBJ1-2	TGTGCCATCAGTCAGAACCTACCGACCTATGGCTACACCTTC	CAISQNLPTYGYTF
.	.	TRBV19	TRBJ1-3	TGTGCCAGTAGTATACCGGGCTCTGGAAACACCATATATTTT	CASSIPGSGNTIYF
.	TRBD2	TRBV5-1	TRBJ2-7	TGCGCCAGCAGCTGGGGCGGACTAGAGTACGAGCAGTACTTC	CASSWGGLEYEQYF
.	TRBD1	TRBV9	TRBJ1-3	TGTGCCAGCAGCCGGGGACAGGGGGTCTCTGGAAACACCATATATTTT	CASSRGQGVSGNTIYF
.	TRBD2	TRBV7-2	TRBJ2-6	TGTGCCAGCAGCCGGACTAGCGGGCGCTCTGGGGCCAACGTCCTGACTTTC	CASSRTSGRSGANVLTF
.	.	TRBV4-1	TRBJ2-2	TGCGCCAGCAGAACAGGGAACACGAACACCGGGGAGCTGTTTTTT	CASRTGNTNTGELFF
.	.	TRBV29-1	TRBJ2-1	TGCAGCGTTGAAGGGGCTGGGGTTAGGGGTGAGCAGTTCTTC	CSVEGAGVRGEQFF
.	TRBD1	TRBV10-2	TRBJ2-7	TGCGCCAGCGGGACAGTTCGCGCCTACGAGCAGTACTTC	CASGTVRAYEQYF
.	.	TRBV19	TRBJ1-1	TGTGCCAGTAGTCAAGATTCAGACGGGACACCGAACACTGAAGCTTTCTTT	CASSQDSDGTPNTEAFF
once	.	TRBV21-1	TRBJ1-2	TGTGCCAGCAGCCGCCCTCCCGACAGGGTAAGCTATGGCTACACCTTC	CASSRPPDRVSYGYTF
.	.	TRBV9	TRBJ2-3	TGTGCCAGCAGCGTAGCCTACACAGATACGCAGTATTTT	CASSVAYTDTQYF
.	.	TRBV28	TRBJ1-5	TGTGCCAGCAGGGACCGGCGGGGGGCGAATCAGCCCCAGCATTTT	CASRDRRGANQPQHF
.	.	TRBV2	TRBJ2-1	TGTGCCAGCACCCGGGACGTAGCTGTCTCTGAGCAGTTCTTC	CASTRDVAVSEQFF
.	TRBD2	TRBV6-2/TRBV6-3	TRBJ2-7	TGTGCCAGCAGTTATCTCGGGACTAGCGCCTTCTACGAGCAGTACTTC	CASSYLGTSAFYEQYF
.	.	TRBV18	TRBJ2-7	TGTGCCAGCTCAAGGTACGACTACGAGCAGTACTTC	CASSRYDYEQYF
.	.	TRBV7-2	TRBJ1-6	TGTGCCAGCAGCTCCGAGGGGCGCACCTATAATTCACCCCTCCACTTT	CASSSEGRTYNSPLHF
.	TRBD1	TRBV19	TRBJ1-1	TGTGCCAGTACCACGACAGGGGGCCCGGAGCGCACTGAAGCTTTCTTT	CASTTTGGPERTEAFF
once	.	TRBV19	TRBJ1-2	TGTGCCAGTAGTATCGGGCAGAGATTCCTGACTAACTATGGCTACACCTTC	CASSIGQRFLTNYGYTF
.	.	TRBV15	TRBJ1-2	TGTGCCACCAGCAGAGATCCAGGGGAGGGCTATGGCTACACCTTC	CATSRDPGEGYGYTF
.	TRBD1	TRBV5-1	TRBJ2-7	TGCGCCAGCACGCGCTGGACAGGAGACTACGAGCAGTACTTC	CASTRWTGDYEQYF
.	TRBD2	TRBV7-7	TRBJ2-1	TGTGCTAGCAGCCAGACTGTTGGACTAGGAGGAGAGCAGTTCTTC	CASSQTVGLGGEQFF
few	.	TRBV6-6	TRBJ1-5	TGTGCCAGCAGTTATACCCCTACAGTTCCCCAGCATTTT	CASSYTPTVPQHF
.	.	TRBV19	TRBJ2-4	TGTGCCAGTAGTATAGGCGGCATTCAGTACTTC	CASSIGGIQYF
.	.	TRBV18	TRBJ2-7	TGTGCCAGCTCCGCAAGCTACGGGGGCTACGAGCAGTACTTC	CASSASYGGYEQYF
once	.	TRBV6-1	TRBJ2-2	TGTGCCAGCAGTGAAGTACCTATAGTCGGGAGCAGTTATTCGAACACCGGGGAGCTGTTTTTT	CASSEVPIVGSSYSNTGELFF
.	TRBD1	TRBV3-1/TRBV3-2	TRBJ1-1	TGTGCCAGCAGCCCAGGGGACAGATGGGCTTTCTTT	CASSPGDRWAFF
.	.	TRBV12-5	TRBJ2-5	TGTGCTAGTGGTTCCCGGTTGGGGGGAGAGACCCAGTACTTC	CASGSRLGGETQYF
.	.	TRBV10-2	TRBJ1-6	TGCGCCAGCAGTGAGGGGGGGCTCTATAATTCACCCCTCCACTTT	CASSEGGLYNSPLHF
.	TRBD1	TRBV28	TRBJ1-3	TGTGCCAGCAGCCTCGGACAGGTCCCCTTTTTCTCTGGAAACACCATATATTTT	CASSLGQVPFFSGNTIYF
.	TRBD2	TRBV28	TRBJ2-5	TGTGCCAGCAGGGGGACTAGGGGGATGGAGACCCAGTACTTC	CASRGTRGMETQYF
.	TRBD2	TRBV5-1	TRBJ2-5	TGCGCCAGCAGCTTGGATCGCGGGAGTGGGGAGACCCAGTACTTC	CASSLDRGSGETQYF
once	TRBD1	TRBV15	TRBJ2-2	TGTGCCACCAGCAGGGATCGACAGGGGGCCTCATCCGGGGAGCTGTTTTTT	CATSRDRQGASSGELFF
.	.	TRBV6-5	TRBJ2-7	TGTGCCAGCAGTTACTCGGGCGGCGCTGAGCAGTACTTC	CASSYSGGAEQYF
few	.	TRBV9	TRBJ2-3	TGTGCCAGCAGTGCCCTCTCCGGGGTTGTAGATACGCAGTATTTT	CASSALSGVVDTQYF
.	TRBD2	TRBV3-1/TRBV3-2	TRBJ2-1	TGTGCCAGCAGCCAAGCGCCCGGACTAGCGGGAGGCTCCTACAATGAGCAGTTCTTC	CASSQAPGLAGGSYNEQFF
few	TRBD2	TRBV6-1	TRBJ2-7	TGTGCCAGCAGTGAAACTAGCGGGAGCTACGAGCAGTACTTC	CASSETSGSYEQYF
.	.	TRBV5-4	TRBJ2-3	TGTGCCAGCAGCCTGAGGATTAGCACAGATACGCAGTATTTT	CASSLRISTDTQYF
.	TRBD1	TRBV7-9	TRBJ1-1	TGTGCCAGCAGCGGGACTGCCGGGACAGGGTTGACTGAAGCTTTCTTT	CASSGTAGTGLTEAFF
.	.	TRBV9	TRBJ2-1	TGTGCCAGCAGCGTAGACAGCCTTGACAATGAGCAGTTCTTC	CASSVDSLDNEQFF
.	TRBD1	TRBV28	TRBJ1-1	TGTGCCAGCAGTCCCCAAACAGGGGTAGGCACTGAAGCTTTCTTT	CASSPQTGVGTEAFF
once	TRBD1	TRBV3-1/TRBV3-2	TRBJ2-1	TGTGCCAGCAGCTCCCGGGACAGGGGGCTGGGGTCCTACAATGAGCAGTTCTTC	CASSSRDRGLGSYNEQFF
.	.	TRBV7-2	TRBJ2-1	TGTGCCAGCAGCCCCCGGGACACCGGGCAGTTCTTC	CASSPRDTGQFF
.	TRBD1	TRBV5-1	TRBJ1-2	TGCGCCAGCAGCTTGGAGGGACAGAACTATGGCTACACCTTC	CASSLEGQNYGYTF
.	.	TRBV12-3/TRBV12-4	TRBJ1-3	TGTGCCAGCAGGACAGGCGGTGGAAACACCATATATTTT	CASRTGGGNTIYF
.	TRBD1	TRBV7-3	TRBJ2-5	TGTGCCAGCAGCTTAAGAGAAGGGGGCGGGCAGGAGACCCAGTACTTC	CASSLREGGGQETQYF
once	.	TRBV6-1	TRBJ1-1	TGTGCCAGCAGTGAAGTGGGCAGGGGATACAGGAACACTGAAGCTTTCTTT	CASSEVGRGYRNTEAFF
.	.	TRBV7-9	TRBJ1-2	TGTGCCAGCAGCTTAATTGGGGGAGAAGTGGGTGGCTACACCTTC	CASSLIGGEVGGYTF
.	TRBD1	TRBV7-3	TRBJ1-3	TGTGCCAGCAGCTCACAGGGGAGCTCTGGAAACACCATATATTTT	CASSSQGSSGNTIYF
.	TRBD2	TRBV5-1	TRBJ2-2	TGCGCCAGCAGCTATAGCGGGGTTGAGACCGGGGAGCTGTTTTTT	CASSYSGVETGELFF
.	TRBD1	TRBV5-1	TRBJ2-7	TGCGCCAGCAGCTCAGGGACAGGGTTGTTCTACGAGCAGTACTTC	CASSSGTGLFYEQYF
.	.	TRBV5-1	TRBJ1-1	TGCGCCAGCAGCTTGGGGTTCCCGTTAACGACGGGACCGAACACTGAAGCTTTCTTT	CASSLGFPLTTGPNTEAFF